This T cell receptor (beta chain) originates from a study of graft-versus-host responses after intestinal transplantation. Study context: Recipients obtained multivisceral, liver-intestinal, or isolated intestinal transplants. Recipients were all induced with anti-thymocyte globulin, then given tacrolimus and steroids for roughly 3 years. Study findings and constraints: Recipient marrow showed GvH clones, some seen first in ileum or blood.

Concerning this clone itself: What it binds is unknown.

In germline, CDR1 is MNHNY, CDR2 SVGAGI (reference sequence). Trimming at V came to 2 bases and at J to 6 bases, leaving 4 bases not matched to a gene. The CDR3 covers 15 residues. The repertoire was sequenced with immunoSEQ multiplex PCR; TCRdb's copy has only in-frame clones and lacks some. The sample consists of about 88,000 clones, 90% of them appearing once. V and J are TRBV6-6 and TRBJ1-6; 7 nucleotides line up with TRBD1. This clonotype originated in a human donor who received an intestinal transplant. This sample comprised unstimulated CD4+ T cells sorted from spleen or lymph node cells, obtained before intestinal transplant. CDR3 nucleotides: TGTGCCAGCAGTTACCAAAACAGGGGTAATTCACCCCTCCACTTT. Translated, it gives CASSYQNRGNSPLHF.